This entry describes one T cell receptor (beta chain). Antigen specificity is unknown. Coverage ceases 3 residues before the CDR3 finishes, and the germline J gene fills in the end. The CDR3 extends over 14 amino acids. Germline CDR1 reads SGHTA; CDR2 reads FQGNSA. V lost 5 bases and J lost 2; bases outside the gene matches: 3. The sample belongs to a study of T cells in women clearing cervical HPV infection. Study-wide context: Women with histologically confirmed HPV16-related CIN3 or worse, 2 with invasive cancer, served as cases. Controls gave blood once infection was undetectable; cases at lesion identification. General observations from the study: Each sample's T-cell count was unknown, possibly confounding richness.

Repertoires were generated with immunoSEQ multiplex PCR, while TCRdb's copy carries only in-frame clones and drops some. This sample carries approximately 33,000 clones, with around 9.2% going to the ten biggest clones. The sample comprised blood buffy coat. The source of this sequence is a woman aged 18 to 75 with a cervical HPV16 infection that either progressed to CIN3+ or cleared (not recorded which). V is TRBV7-2 and J is TRBJ2-7, with 10 bases matching TRBD1. The DNA read from the CDR3 is TGTGCCAGCAGCGGACAGGGGGGGACCTACGAG. This codes for CASSGQGGTYE. In full, the CDR3 reads CASSGQGGTYEQYF.